This TCR beta chain was identified in a study of cytomegalovirus exposure and HLA in healthy donors. Across the whole study: Among the roughly 400 genotyped donors, around 81% were placed in the Caucasian-associated ancestry cluster.

13 Jbeta primers and 60 Vbeta primers were used for the PCR. TCRdb keeps only in-frame clones here, not all; method: immunoSEQ multiplex PCR. The sample has some 180,000 clones, 82% seen once. Points from the study as a whole: TCR beta V- and J-gene trimming, according to a later analysis, was linked to a missense DCLRE1C variant. A later analysis found that most CMV-associated TCR beta chains appeared HLA-restricted. Beyond CMV serostatus, there was no information to go on about immune exposure.

This clone was counted once. Its antigen is unknown. In germline, CDR1 is MGHDK, CDR2 SYGVNS. There are 13 residues in the CDR3. Trimming cost V 9 bases and J 0 bases, with 10 bases left between them. This rearrangement joins TRBV25-1 to TRBJ2-3; D perhaps matches TRBD1 (6 bases). This TCR derives from a man aged 35-49 years in good health and CMV-seronegative. Sequences were obtained from PBMCs. The CDR3 bases are TGTGCCAGTAGCAGGGGAAGCACAGATACGCAGTATTTT. Protein: CASSRGSTDTQYF.